The 5 T cell receptor beta chains below come from one sample, sequenced in a study of regulatory T cells in long-lasting Graves disease. Regarding time point: newly diagnosed GD, antithyroid drugs for less than 3 months. Making the TCR library involved RNA that had been extracted from PBMCs. Assembly of TCR beta libraries relied on iRepertoire HTBI primers together with Arm-PCR of CDR3 regions. TCRdb re-analysed the multiplex PCR reads in MiXCR, keeping a single row per CDR3 protein. Found here are 400,000 to 500,000 distinct CDR3 sequences, around 13% of them singletons; the top ten hold approximately 15%. These data were likewise used in another study, on T cells in Graves' hyperthyroidism and ophthalmopathy.

The input for sequencing was peripheral blood mononuclear cells (PBMCs), taken at new diagnosis, from a patient treated with antithyroid drugs. The origin of the receptors is a woman aged 45-65 years with Graves disease.

This clonotype was seen more than once but under ten times. Here the CDR3 omits its conserved ending phenylalanine or tryptophan, so a read error is the likely source. The gene calls are TRBV20-1 and TRBJ2-1, with 14 bases matching TRBD2. V was clipped by 0 bases and J by 12 bases; unmatched bases: 13. The CDR3 is made up of 17 amino acids. Germline assignment: CDR1 DFQATT and CDR2 SNEGSKA (reference sequence). The CDR3 DNA reads TGCAGTGCTAGAGATCAAACCGGGACTAGCGGGGGCTTAGGGCAGTTCGTC. Translation gives CSARDQTGTSGGLGQFV.

This clonotype was counted many times. The chain is built from TRBV28 and TRBJ2-5; 8 bases line up with TRBD1. This CDR3 is built from 17 residues. Germline V CDR1 and CDR2: MDHEN, SYDVKM. With V trimmed by 5 bases and J by 3 bases, 14 bases remained unmatched. CDR3 in amino acids: CASSPLRQGALEETQYF. DNA for the CDR3: TGTGCCAGCAGTCCCCTACGGCAGGGGGCGCTGGAAGAGACCCAGTACTTC. Looking up the rest from reference TRBV28 and TRBJ2-5 gives the full variable domain: DVKVTQSSRYLVKRTGEKVFLECVQDMDHENMFWYRQDPGLGLRLIYFSYDVKMKEKGDIPEGYSVSREKKERFSLILESASTNQTSMYLCASSPLRQGALEETQYFGPGTRLLVL.

Ten or more counts support this clonotype. As DNA, the CDR3 is TGTGCCAGCAGCCAGCGGAGGACAGGGGTGGACGAGCAGTACTTC. This encodes CASSQRRTGVDEQYF. The V call is TRBV3-1, the J call TRBJ2-7; 9 nucleotides line up with TRBD1. Germline CDR1 and CDR2: LGHDT and YNNKEL (reference sequence). Trimming at V came to 3 bases and at J to 5 bases, leaving 8 bases not matched to a gene. This CDR3 contains 15 residues.

This chain connects TRBV11-2 to TRBJ1-5; the D gene is possibly TRBD1 (6 bases). From germline, CDR1 is SGHAT and CDR2 FQNNGV. V lost 2 bases and J lost 0, with 23 bases in between. CDR3 length equals 20 residues. DNA for the CDR3: TGTGCCAGCAGCTTAAGGGGGGGCAGGAGATTATATTATAGCAATCAGCCCCAGCATTTT. The encoded protein is CASSLRGGRRLYYSNQPQHF.

This clonotype was recorded many times. This chain links TRBV5-4 with TRBJ2-1, with TRBD2 identical over 8 bases. Germline-derived CDR1 and CDR2 are SGHNT and YYREEE (reference sequence). V was pared by 0 bases and J by 3 bases, with 2 bases of the junction left unmatched. The CDR3 has 15 amino acids. The CDR3 DNA is TGTGCCAGCAGCTTGGTACTAGCGGACTACAATGAGCAGTTCTTC. Translated, it gives CASSLVLADYNEQFF.